These T cell receptor beta chains were read from a single sample in a study of T cells in Graves' hyperthyroidism and ophthalmopathy. TCRdb re-called the multiplex PCR reads with MiXCR, one entry per CDR3 protein. The sample carries about 560,000 distinct CDR3 sequences, over 15% recorded once. Sequencing was done on a sample of blood. All receptors derive from a young woman with Graves' hyperthyroidism. CDR3s include the opening cysteine and the closing phenylalanine or tryptophan. The D gene is left open where the match is weak. Clone size is stated in some rows and not others, as once, few, many or a class when expanded.

>few|11|TRBV30|TRBJ1-1|.
CAWSVDRRAFF
TGTGCCTGGAGTGTAGATCGGAGGGCTTTCTTT
>.|15|TRBV19|TRBJ2-3|.
CASRQDSKRTDTQYF
TGTGCCAGCAGACAGGATAGCAAGCGGACAGATACGCAGTATTTT
>many|13|TRBV12-3/TRBV12-4|TRBJ2-7|TRBD2
CASGLAGVYEQYF
TGTGCCAGCGGATTAGCGGGGGTTTACGAGCAGTACTTC
>many|15|TRBV3-1|TRBJ2-2|.
CASRTGLLETGELFF
TGTGCCAGCAGAACGGGACTTCTGGAGACCGGGGAGCTGTTTTTT
>few|15|TRBV6-1|TRBJ1-1|TRBD1
CASSLFEEGATEAFF
TGTGCCAGCAGCCTCTTCGAAGAGGGGGCGACTGAAGCTTTCTTT
>few|13|TRBV5-1|TRBJ1-4|.
CASSLGPREKLFF
TGCGCCAGCAGCTTGGGGCCGAGGGAAAAACTGTTTTTT
>.|12|TRBV19|TRBJ1-2|.
CASSIGGNGYTF
TGTGCCAGTAGTATAGGGGGCAACGGCTACACCTTC
>many|15|TRBV28|TRBJ1-5|.
CASSPIITGNQPQHF
TGTGCCAGCAGCCCCATTATTACTGGCAATCAGCCCCAGCATTTT
>few|16|TRBV9|TRBJ2-3|.
CASSVGRGLLTDTQYF
TGTGCCAGCAGCGTAGGGCGGGGGCTACTCACAGATACGCAGTATTTT
>many|15|TRBV2|TRBJ2-3|TRBD1
CASSDLGQVSDTQYF
TGTGCCAGCAGTGATTTGGGACAGGTATCGGATACGCAGTATTTT
>few|12|TRBV11-2|TRBJ1-3|.
CASSMGYNTIYF
TGTGCCAGCAGCATGGGATACAACACCATATATTTT